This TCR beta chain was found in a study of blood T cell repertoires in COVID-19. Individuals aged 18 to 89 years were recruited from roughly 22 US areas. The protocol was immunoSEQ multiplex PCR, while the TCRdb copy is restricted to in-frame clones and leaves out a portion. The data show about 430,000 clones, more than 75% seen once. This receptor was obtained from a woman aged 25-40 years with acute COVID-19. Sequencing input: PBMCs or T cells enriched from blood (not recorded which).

The CDR3 loop reads CASSEASLGQINEQFF. CDR3 DNA: TGTGCCAGCAGTGAAGCTTCCCTGGGACAGATCAATGAGCAGTTCTTC. The chain recombines TRBV6-1 with TRBJ2-1; 7 positions agree with TRBD1. The CDR3 loop spans 16 amino acids. Germline CDR1 and CDR2: MNHNS and SASEGT. V was pared by 0 bases and J by 6 bases, with 8 bases of the junction left unmatched.